This TCR beta chain was recorded in a study of blood T cell repertoires in COVID-19. Study-level background: From T cells, B-cell-depleted T cells, or PBMCs came the material, which was cDNA or gDNA.

Libraries were prepared by immunoSEQ multiplex PCR; TCRdb keeps only in-frame clonotypes and omits some of them. The sample carries about 190,000 clones, 70% to 80% recorded once. With 4 bases removed from V and 4 bases from J, the gap between germline ends came to 22 bases. The germline V gene encodes CDR1 SGHVS and CDR2 FNYEAQ. CDR3 length: 17 residues. The sequencing input was peripheral blood. The sequence was collected from a man aged 50 or older who had recovered from COVID-19. The chain recombines TRBV7-6 with TRBJ1-2, with D maybe TRBD1 (5 bases). The CDR3 here is CASSSPLFGTAGYGYTF. As DNA, the CDR3 is TGTGCCAGCAGCTCTCCATTATTTGGGACTGCCGGCTATGGCTACACCTTC.